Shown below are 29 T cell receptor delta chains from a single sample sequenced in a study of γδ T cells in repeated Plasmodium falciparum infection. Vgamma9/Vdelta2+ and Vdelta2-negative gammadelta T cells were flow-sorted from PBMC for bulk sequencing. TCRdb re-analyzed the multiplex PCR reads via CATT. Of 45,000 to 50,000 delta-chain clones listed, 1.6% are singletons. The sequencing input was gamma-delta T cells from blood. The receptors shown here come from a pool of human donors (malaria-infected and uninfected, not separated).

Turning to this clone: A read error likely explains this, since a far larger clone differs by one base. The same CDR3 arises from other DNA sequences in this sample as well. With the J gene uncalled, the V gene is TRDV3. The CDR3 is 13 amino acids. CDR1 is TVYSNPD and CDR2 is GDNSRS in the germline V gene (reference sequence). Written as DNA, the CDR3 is TGTGCCTTTTCCGGCCTTTCCGCGAATAAACTCATTTTT. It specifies CAFSGLSANKLIF.

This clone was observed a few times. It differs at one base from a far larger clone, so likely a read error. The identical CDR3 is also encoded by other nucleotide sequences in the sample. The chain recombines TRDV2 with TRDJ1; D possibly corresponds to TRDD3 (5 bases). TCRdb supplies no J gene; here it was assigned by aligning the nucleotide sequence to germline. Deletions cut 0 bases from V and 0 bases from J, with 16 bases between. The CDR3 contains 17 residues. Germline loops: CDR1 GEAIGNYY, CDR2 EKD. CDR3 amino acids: CACDTLAPGGYTDKLIF. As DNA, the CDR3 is TGTGCCTGTGACACCCTCGCCCCAGGGGGGTACACCGATAAACTCATCTTT.

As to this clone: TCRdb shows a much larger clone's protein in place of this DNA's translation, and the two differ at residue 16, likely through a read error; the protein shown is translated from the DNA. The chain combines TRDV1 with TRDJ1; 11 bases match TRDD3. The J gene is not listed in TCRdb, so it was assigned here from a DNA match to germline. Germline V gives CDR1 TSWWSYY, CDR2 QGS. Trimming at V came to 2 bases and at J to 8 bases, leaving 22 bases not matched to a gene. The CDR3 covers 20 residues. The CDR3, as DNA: TGTGCTCTTGGGGAAAATTCCTGCGGCCTTCTCCTGTGGGGGATACGGAAACTCATCTTT. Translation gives CALGENSCGLLLWGIRKLIF.

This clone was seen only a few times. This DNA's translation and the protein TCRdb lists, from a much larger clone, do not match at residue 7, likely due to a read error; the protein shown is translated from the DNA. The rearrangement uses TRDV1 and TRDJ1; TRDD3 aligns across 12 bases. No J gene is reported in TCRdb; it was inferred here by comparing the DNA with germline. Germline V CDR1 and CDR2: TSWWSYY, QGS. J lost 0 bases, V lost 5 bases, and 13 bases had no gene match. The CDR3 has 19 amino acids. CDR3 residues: CALGKPHALGDTNTDKLIF. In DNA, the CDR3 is TGTGCTCTTGGGAAACCTCACGCCCTGGGGGATACGAACACCGATAAACTCATCTTT.

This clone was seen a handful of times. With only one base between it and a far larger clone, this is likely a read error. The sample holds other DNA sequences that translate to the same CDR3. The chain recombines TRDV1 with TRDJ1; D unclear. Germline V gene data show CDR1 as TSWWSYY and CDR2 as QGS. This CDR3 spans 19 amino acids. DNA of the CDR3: TGTGCTCTTGGGGACAATAAATTTCGCTGTTCCCCGTACACCGATAAGCTCATCTTT. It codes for CALGDNKFRCSPYTDKLIF.

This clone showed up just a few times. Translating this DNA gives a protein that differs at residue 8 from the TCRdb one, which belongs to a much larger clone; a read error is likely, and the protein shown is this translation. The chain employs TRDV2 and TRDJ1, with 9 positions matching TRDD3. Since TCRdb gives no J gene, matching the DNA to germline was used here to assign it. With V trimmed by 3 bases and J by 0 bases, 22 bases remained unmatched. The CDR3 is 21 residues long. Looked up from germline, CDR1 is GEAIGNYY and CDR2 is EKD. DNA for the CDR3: TGTGCCTGTGACCCGATCCCCCATACTGGTCAGGGGATACGGTACACCGATAAACTCATCTTT. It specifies CACDPIPHTGQGIRYTDKLIF.

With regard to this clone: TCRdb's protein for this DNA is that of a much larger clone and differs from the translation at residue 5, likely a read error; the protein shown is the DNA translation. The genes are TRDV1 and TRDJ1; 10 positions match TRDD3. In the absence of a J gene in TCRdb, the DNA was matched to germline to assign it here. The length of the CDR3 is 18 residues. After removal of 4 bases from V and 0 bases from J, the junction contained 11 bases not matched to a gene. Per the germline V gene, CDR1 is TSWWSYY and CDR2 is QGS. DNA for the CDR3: TGTGCTCTTGGGGGACTCTCGGGGGATACGCCCTACACCGATAAACTCATCTTT. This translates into CALGGLSGDTPYTDKLIF.

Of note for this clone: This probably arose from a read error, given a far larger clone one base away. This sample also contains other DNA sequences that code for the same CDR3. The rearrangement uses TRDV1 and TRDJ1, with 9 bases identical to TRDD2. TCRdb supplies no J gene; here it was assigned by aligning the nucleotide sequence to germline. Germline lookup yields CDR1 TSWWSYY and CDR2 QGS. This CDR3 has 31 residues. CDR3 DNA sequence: TGTGCCCTTGGGGAACATCGTGGCCTCCTTCCTTCCTACCTCCACCCTTACCGACCCCTTTTGGTGAGGGGGTACACCGATAAACTCATCTTT. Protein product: CALGEHRGLLPSYLHPYRPLLVRGYTDKLIF.

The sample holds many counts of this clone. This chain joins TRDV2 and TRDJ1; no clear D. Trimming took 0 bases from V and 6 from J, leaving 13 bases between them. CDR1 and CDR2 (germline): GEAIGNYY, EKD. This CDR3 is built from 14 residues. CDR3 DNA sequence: TGTGCCTGTGACACCGTGGGTCCGAGCAATAAACTCATCTTT. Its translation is CACDTVGPSNKLIF.

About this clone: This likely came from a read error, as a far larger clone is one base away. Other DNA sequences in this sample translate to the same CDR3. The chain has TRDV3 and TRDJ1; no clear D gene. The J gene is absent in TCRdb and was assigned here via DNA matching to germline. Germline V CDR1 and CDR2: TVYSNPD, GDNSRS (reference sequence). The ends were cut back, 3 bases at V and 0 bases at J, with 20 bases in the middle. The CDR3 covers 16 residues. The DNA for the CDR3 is TGTGCCTTCATCCGACCCTGTAGGGGTTACACCGATAAACTCATCTTT. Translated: CAFIRPCRGYTDKLIF.

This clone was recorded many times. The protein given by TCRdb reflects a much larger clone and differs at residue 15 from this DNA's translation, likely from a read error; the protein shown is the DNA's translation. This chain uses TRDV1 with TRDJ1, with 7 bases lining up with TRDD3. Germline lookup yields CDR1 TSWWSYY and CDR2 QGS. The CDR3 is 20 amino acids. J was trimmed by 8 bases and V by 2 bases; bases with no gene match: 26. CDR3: CALGENSCGLLLWGRQKLIF. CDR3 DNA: TGTGCTCTTGGGGAAAATTCCTGCGGCCTTCTCCTGTGGGGGAGACAGAAACTCATCTTT.

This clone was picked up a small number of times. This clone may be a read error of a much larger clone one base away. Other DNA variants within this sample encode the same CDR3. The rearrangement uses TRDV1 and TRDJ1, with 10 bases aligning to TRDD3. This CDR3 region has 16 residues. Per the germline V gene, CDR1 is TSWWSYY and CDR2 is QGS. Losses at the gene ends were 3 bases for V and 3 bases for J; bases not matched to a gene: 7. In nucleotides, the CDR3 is TGTGCTCTTGGGGAGCCGACTGGGGGATTCCCCGATAAACTCATCTTT. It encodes CALGEPTGGFPDKLIF.

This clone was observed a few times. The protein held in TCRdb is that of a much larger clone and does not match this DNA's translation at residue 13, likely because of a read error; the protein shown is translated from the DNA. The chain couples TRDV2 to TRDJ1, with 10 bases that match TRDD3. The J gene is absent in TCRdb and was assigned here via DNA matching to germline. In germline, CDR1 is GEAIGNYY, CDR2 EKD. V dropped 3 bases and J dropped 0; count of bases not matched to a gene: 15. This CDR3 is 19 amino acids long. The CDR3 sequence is CACDGILGDRYRDTDKLIF. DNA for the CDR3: TGTGCCTGTGACGGGATCCTGGGGGATAGATATAGAGACACCGATAAACTCATCTTT.

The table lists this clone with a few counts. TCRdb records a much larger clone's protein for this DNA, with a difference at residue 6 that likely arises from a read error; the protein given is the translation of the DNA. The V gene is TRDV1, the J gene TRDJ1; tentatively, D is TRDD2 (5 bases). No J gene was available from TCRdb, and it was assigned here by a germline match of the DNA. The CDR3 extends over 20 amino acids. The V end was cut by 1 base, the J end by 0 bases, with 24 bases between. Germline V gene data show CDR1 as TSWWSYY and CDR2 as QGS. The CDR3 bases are TGTGCTCTTGGGGAACGCCCTTCGAAGCGTCCTTCAGATCACACCGATAAACTCATCTTT. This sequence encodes CALGERPSKRPSDHTDKLIF.

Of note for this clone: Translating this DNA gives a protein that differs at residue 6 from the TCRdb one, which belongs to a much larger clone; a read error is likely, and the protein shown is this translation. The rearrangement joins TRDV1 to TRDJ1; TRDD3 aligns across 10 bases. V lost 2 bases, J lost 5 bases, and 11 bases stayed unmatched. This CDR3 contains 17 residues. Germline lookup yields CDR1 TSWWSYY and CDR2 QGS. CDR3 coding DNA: TGTGCTCTTGGGGAAGCAGTAGGGGGATACGATAGAGATAAACTCATCTTT. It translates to CALGEAVGGYDRDKLIF.

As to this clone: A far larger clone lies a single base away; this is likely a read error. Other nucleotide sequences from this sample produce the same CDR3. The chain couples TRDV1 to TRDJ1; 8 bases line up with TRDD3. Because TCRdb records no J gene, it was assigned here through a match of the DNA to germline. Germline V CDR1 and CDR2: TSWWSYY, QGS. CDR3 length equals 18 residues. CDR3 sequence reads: CALGRPGDIIGGTDKLIF. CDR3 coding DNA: TGTGCTCTTGGACGACCGGGGGATATAATAGGGGGCACCGACAAACTCATCTTT.

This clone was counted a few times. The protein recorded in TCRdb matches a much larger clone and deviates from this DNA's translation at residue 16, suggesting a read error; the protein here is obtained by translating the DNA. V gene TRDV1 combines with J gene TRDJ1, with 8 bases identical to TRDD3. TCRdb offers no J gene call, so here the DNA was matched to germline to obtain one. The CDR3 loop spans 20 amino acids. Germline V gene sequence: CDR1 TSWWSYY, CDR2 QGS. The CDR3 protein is CALGELNPNYWGWRTGKLIF. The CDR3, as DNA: TGTGCTCTTGGGGAACTAAATCCCAACTACTGGGGGTGGAGAACCGGTAAACTCATCTTT.

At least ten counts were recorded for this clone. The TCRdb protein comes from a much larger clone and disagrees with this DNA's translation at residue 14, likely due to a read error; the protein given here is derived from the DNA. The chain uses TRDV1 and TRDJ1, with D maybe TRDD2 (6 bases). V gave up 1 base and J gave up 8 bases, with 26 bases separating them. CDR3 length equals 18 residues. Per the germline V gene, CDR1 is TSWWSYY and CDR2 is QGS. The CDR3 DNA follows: TGTGCTCTTGGGGAACGGTTCCTAGCCCCTGGAATCCCAGTGAAACTCATCTTT. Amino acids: CALGERFLAPGIPVKLIF.

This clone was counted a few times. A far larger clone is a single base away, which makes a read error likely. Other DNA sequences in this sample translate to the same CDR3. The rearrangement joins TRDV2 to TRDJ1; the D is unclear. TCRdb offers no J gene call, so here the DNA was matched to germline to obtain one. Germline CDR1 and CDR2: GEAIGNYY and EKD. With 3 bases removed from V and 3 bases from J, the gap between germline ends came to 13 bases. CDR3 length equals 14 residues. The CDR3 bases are TGTGCCTGTGACTTTCCCTCTCTGCCCGATAAACTCATCTTT. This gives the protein CACDFPSLPDKLIF.

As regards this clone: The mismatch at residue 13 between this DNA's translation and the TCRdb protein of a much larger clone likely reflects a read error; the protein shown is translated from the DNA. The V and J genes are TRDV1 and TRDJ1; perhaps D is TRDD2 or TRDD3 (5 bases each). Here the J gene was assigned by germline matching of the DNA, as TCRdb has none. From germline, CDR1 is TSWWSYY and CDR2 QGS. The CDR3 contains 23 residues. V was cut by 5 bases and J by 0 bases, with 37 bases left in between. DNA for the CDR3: TGTGCTCTTGGGAACCTCCCCGGGCTAAACTTCCCGAATGATACAGAGTACACCGATAAACTCATCTTT. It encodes CALGNLPGLNFPNDTEYTDKLIF.

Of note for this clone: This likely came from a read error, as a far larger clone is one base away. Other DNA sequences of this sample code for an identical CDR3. The CDR3 nucleotides read TGTGCTCTTGGGGAACAGCTCCTACGGTCTGGGGGATCGCGTCTCATCTTT. Translated, it gives CALGEQLLRSGGSRLIF. The V segment is TRDV1, and no J call was made; the D call of TRDD3 is as the table states it, not checked on the DNA. This CDR3 is 17 amino acids long. The germline CDR1 and CDR2 sequences are TSWWSYY and QGS.

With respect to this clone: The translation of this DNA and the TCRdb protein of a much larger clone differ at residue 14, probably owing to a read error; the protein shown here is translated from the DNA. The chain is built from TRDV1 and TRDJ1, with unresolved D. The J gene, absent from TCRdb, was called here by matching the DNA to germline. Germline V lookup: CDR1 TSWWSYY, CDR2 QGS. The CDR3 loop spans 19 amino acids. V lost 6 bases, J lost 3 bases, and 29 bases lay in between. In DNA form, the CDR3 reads TGTGCTCTTGGTCGTCCCCTTGTCGGGACCAAACCTTACGCCGATAAACTCATCTTT. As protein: CALGRPLVGTKPYADKLIF.

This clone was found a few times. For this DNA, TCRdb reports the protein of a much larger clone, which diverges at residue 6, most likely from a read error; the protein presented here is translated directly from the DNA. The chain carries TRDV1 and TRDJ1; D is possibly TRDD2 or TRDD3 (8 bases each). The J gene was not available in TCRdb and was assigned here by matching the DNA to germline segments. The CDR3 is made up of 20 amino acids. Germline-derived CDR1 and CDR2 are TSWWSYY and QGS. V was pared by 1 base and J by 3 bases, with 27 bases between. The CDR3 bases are TGTGCTCTTGGGGAACAACTCTTCCTACATTTGGGGATACCTTCCGATAAACTCATCTTT. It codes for CALGEQLFLHLGIPSDKLIF.

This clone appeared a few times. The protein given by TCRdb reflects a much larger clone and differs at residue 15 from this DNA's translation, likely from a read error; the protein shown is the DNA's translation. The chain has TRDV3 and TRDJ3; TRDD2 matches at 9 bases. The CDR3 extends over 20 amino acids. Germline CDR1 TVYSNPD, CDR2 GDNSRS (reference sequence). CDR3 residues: CASWPSYVSGRSWDARQMFF. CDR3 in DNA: TGTGCCTCCTGGCCTTCCTACGTATCTGGACGCTCCTGGGACGCCCGACAGATGTTTTTC.

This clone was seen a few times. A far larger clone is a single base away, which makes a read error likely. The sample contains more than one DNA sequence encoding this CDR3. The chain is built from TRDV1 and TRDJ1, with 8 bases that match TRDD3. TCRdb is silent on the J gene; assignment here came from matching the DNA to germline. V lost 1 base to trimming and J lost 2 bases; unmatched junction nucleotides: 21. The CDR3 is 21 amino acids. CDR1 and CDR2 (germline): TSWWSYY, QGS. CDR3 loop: CALGEHMAAYWGARWTDKLIF. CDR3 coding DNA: TGTGCTCTTGGGGAACATATGGCGGCCTACTGGGGGGCCCGATGGACCGATAAACTCATCTTT.

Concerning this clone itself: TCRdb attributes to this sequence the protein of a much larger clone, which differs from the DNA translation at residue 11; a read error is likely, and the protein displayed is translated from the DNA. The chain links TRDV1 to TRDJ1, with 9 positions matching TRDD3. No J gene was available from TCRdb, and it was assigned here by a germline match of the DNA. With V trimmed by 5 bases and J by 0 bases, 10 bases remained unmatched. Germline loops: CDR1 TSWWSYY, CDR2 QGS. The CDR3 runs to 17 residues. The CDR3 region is CALGLPATGGHTDKLIF. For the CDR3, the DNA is TGTGCTCTTGGGCTTCCTGCGACTGGGGGACACACCGATAAACTCATCTTT.

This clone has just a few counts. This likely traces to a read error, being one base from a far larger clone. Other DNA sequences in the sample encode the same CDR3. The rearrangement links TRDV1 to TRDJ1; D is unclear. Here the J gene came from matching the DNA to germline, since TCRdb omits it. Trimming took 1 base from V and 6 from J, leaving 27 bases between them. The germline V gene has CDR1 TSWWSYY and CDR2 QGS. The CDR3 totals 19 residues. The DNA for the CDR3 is TGTGCTCTTGGGGAACCCTATTCCCCAAAGGGGTACGCAGCGAATAAACTCATCTTT. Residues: CALGEPYSPKGYAANKLIF.

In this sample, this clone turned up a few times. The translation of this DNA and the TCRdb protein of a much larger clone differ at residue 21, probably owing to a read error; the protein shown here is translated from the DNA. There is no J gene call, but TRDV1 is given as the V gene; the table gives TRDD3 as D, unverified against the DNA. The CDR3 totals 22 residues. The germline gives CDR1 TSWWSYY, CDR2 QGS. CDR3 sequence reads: CALGVVVDTPRLYWGYTDKLTF. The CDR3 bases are TGTGCTCTTGGGGTGGTGGTCGATACCCCGCGGTTATACTGGGGTTATACCGATAAACTCACCTTT.

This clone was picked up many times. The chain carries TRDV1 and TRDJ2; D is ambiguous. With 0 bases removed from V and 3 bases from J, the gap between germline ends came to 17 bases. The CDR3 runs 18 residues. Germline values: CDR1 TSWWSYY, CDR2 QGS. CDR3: CALGELSPSGALTAQLFF. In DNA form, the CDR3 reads TGTGCTCTTGGGGAACTATCCCCCTCTGGAGCCCTGACAGCACAACTCTTCTTT.